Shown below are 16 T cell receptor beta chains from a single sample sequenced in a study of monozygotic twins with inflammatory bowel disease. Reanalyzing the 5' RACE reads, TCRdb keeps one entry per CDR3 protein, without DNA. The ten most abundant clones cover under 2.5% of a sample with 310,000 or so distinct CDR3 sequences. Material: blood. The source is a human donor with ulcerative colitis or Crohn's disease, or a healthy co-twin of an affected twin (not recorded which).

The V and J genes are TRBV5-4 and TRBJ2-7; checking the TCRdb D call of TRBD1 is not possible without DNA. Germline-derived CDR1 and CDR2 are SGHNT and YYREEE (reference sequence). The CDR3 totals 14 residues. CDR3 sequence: CASSPRDRGREQYF.

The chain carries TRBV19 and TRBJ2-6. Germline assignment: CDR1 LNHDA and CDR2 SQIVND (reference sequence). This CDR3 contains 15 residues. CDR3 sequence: CASRSWSSGANVLSF.

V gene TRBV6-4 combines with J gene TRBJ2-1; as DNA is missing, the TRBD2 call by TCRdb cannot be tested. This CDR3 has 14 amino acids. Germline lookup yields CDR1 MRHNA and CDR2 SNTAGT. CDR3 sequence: CASSDSRGGNEQFF.

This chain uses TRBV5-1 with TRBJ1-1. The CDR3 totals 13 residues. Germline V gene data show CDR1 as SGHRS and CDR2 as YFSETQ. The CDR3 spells CASSLSVGDEAFF.

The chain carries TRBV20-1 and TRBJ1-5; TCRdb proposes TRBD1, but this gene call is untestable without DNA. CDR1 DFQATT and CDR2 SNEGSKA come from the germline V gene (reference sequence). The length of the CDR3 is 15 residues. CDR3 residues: CSARQYRAGNQPQHF.

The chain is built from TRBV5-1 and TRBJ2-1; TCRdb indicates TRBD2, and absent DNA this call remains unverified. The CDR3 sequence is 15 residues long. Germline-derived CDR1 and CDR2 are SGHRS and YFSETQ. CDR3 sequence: CASSFGVAGVNEQFF.

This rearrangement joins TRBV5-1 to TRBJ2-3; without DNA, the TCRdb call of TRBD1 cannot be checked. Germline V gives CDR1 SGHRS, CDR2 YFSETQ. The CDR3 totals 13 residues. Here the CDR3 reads CASNAPSTDTQYF.

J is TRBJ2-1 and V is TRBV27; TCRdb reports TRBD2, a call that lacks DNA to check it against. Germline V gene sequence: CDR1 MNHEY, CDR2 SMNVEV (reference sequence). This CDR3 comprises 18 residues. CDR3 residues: CASSSTLGLAGSGNEQFF.

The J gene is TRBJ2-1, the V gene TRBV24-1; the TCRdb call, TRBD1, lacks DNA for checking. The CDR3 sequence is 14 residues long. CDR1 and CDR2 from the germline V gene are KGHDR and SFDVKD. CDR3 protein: CATSDLRGPQVQFF.

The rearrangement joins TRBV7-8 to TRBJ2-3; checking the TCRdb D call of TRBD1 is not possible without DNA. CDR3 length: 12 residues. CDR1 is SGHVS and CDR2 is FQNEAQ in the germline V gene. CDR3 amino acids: CAWGGPADTQYF. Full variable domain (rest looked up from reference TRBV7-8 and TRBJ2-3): GAGVSQSPRYKVAKRGQDVALRCDPISGHVSLFWYQQALGQGPEFLTYFQNEAQLDKSGLPSDRFFAERPEGSVSTLKIQRTQQEDSAVYLCAWGGPADTQYFGPGTRLTVL.

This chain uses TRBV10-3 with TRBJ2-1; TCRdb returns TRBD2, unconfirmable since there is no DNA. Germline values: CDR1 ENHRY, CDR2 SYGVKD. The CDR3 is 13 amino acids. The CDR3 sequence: CAIAGPSYNEQFF.

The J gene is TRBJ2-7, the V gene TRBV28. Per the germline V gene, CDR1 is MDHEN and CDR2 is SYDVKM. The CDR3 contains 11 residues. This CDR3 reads CASSFQTEQYF.

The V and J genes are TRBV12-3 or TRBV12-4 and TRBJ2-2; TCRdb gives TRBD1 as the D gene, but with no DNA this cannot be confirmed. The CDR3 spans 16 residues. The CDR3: CASSLMAGKNTGELFF.

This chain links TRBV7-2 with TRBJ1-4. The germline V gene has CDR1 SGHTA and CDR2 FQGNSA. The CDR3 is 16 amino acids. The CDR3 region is CASSSGRVATNEKLFF.

CDR3 protein: CASSTLAGGQETQYF. This chain connects TRBV25-1 to TRBJ2-5; lacking DNA, the TRBD2 call made by TCRdb goes unchecked. CDR3 length: 15 residues. Germline assignment: CDR1 MGHDK and CDR2 SYGVNS.

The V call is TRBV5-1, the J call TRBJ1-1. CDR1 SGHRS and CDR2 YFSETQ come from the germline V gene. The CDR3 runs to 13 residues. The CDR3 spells CASSAMFQVEAFF.